A single sample is the source of the 6 T cell receptor beta chains below, sequenced in a study of shared clonotypes between healthy human individuals. Using immunoSEQ multiplex PCR, the repertoire was profiled, and TCRdb retains in-frame clones only, with some absent. The sample has 1 million to 1.3 million clones; 75% to 85% are singletons. Sequenced: memory CD4+ T cells from PBMCs. The subset here: CD45RA-negative fraction. The receptor source for this set is a young man in good health. Some clones in this sample may be carry-over from other donors' samples.

The rearrangement links TRBV30 to TRBJ1-1, with a possible D match to TRBD1 (5 bases). Between the trimmed V and J ends, which lost 2 bases and 1 base, there was a span of 14 bases. The CDR3 is 15 amino acids. Germline assignment: CDR1 GTSNPN and CDR2 SVGIG (reference sequence). CDR3 nucleotides: TGTGCCTGGAGTACCCCAGGGATCCGGAACACTGAAGCTTTCTTT. Protein sequence: CAWSTPGIRNTEAFF.

This clone was counted between two and nine times. The chain uses TRBV18 and TRBJ1-2; the D gene is possibly TRBD1 (6 bases). Germline CDR1 is KGHSH and CDR2 is LQKENI. The CDR3 contains 13 residues. V lost 4 bases to trimming and J lost 4 bases, with 10 bases between them. This CDR3 is CASSQGDFYGYTF. CDR3 in DNA: TGTGCCAGCTCACAGGGGGACTTCTATGGCTACACCTTC. Looking up the rest from reference TRBV18 and TRBJ1-2 gives the full variable domain: NAGVMQNPRHLVRRRGQEARLRCSPMKGHSHVYWYRQLPEEGLKFMVYLQKENIIDESGMPKERFSAEFPKEGPSILRIQQVVRGDSAAYFCASSQGDFYGYTFGSGTRLTVV.

The J gene is TRBJ2-7, the V gene TRBV10-3; 12 bases line up with TRBD2. The ends lost 0 bases at V and 6 bases at J; junction bases unmatched: 3. Germline CDR1 and CDR2: ENHRY and SYGVKD. The length of the CDR3 is 15 residues. The CDR3 reads CAISESTSGSPEQYF. CDR3 coding DNA: TGTGCCATCAGTGAGTCGACTAGCGGGAGTCCCGAGCAGTACTTC.

The gene calls are TRBV7-2 and TRBJ1-1; unclear D gene. V dropped 1 base and J dropped 5 bases, with 5 bases sitting between them. The CDR3 consists of 12 residues. In germline, CDR1 is SGHTA, CDR2 FQGNSA. CDR3 sequence reads: CASSLETTEAFF. CDR3 DNA: TGTGCCAGCAGCTTAGAAACAACTGAAGCTTTCTTT.

The chain employs TRBV25-1 and TRBJ2-1; tentative D call: TRBD1 (6 bases). Trimming shortened V by 8 bases and J by 5 bases, and 10 bases separated the two germline ends. CDR3 length: 12 residues. From germline, CDR1 is MGHDK and CDR2 SYGVNS. In DNA form, the CDR3 reads TGTGCCAGCCGGGACACAAACAATGAGCAGTTCTTC. This encodes CASRDTNNEQFF.

This chain connects TRBV5-1 to TRBJ2-6, with a weak D call TRBD1 (5 bases). The V gene's germline CDR1 is SGHRS and CDR2 YFSETQ. The CDR3 runs 13 residues. V was pared by 2 bases and J by 12 bases, with 12 bases between. The CDR3 DNA reads as TGCGCCAGCAGCTTTTCAGGGCTGAGCGTCCTGACTTTC. This translates into CASSFSGLSVLTF.